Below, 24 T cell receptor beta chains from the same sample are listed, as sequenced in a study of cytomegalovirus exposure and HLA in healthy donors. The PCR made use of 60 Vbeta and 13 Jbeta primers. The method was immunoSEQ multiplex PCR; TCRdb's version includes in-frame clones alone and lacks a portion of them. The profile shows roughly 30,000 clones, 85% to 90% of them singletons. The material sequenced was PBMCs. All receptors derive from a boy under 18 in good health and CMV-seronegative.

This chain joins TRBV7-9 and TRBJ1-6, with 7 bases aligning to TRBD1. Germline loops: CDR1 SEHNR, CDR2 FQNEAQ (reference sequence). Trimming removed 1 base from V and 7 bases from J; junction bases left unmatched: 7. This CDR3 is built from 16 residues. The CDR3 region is CASSLGTGTANSPLHF. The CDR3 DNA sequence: TGTGCCAGCAGCTTAGGGACCGGGACAGCGAATTCACCCCTCCACTTT. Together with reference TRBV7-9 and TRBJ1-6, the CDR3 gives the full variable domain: DTGVSQNPRHKITKRGQNVTFRCDPISEHNRLYWYRQTLGQGPEFLTYFQNEAQLEKSRLLSDRFSAERPKGSFSTLEIQRTEQGDSAMYLCASSLGTGTANSPLHFGNGTRLTVT.

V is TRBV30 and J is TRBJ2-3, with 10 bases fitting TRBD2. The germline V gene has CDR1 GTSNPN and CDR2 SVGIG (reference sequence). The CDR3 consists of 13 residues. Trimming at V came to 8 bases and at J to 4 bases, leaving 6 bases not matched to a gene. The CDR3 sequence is CALAGAPADTQYF. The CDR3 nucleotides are TGTGCCCTAGCGGGGGCCCCCGCAGATACGCAGTATTTT.

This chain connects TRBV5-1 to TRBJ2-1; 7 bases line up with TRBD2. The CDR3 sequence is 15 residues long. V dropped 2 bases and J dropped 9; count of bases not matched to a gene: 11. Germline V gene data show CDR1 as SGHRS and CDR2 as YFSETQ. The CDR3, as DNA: TGCGCCAGCAGCTTTACTAGCGAGAGGGGAGGTGAGCAGTTCTTC. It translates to CASSFTSERGGEQFF.

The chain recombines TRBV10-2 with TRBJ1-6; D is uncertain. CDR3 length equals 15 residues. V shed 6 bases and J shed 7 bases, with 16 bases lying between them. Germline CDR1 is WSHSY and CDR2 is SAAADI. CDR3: CASSVDSGGNSPLHF. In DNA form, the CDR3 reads TGCGCCAGCAGCGTAGACTCGGGAGGAAATTCACCCCTCCACTTT.

CDR3 amino acids: CASSLGGQETQYF. The CDR3, as DNA: TGCGCCAGCAGCTTGGGAGGACAAGAGACCCAGTACTTC. V usage is TRBV5-1 and J usage is TRBJ2-5; D not resolved. The CDR3 length is 13 residues. CDR1 SGHRS and CDR2 YFSETQ come from the germline V gene. V dropped 0 bases and J dropped 2 bases, with 5 bases sitting between them.

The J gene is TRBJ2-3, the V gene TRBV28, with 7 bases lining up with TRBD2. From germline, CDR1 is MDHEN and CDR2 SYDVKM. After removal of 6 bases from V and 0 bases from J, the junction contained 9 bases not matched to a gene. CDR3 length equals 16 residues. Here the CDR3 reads CASSSPSGASTDTQYF. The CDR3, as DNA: TGTGCCAGCAGCTCACCTAGCGGTGCGAGCACAGATACGCAGTATTTT.

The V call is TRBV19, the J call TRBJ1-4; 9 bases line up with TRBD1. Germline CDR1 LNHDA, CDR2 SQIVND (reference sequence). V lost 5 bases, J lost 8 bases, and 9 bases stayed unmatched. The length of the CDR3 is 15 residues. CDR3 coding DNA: TGTGCCAGTAGTGCCGGGACAGGGCGAGGCGAAAAACTGTTTTTT. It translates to CASSAGTGRGEKLFF.

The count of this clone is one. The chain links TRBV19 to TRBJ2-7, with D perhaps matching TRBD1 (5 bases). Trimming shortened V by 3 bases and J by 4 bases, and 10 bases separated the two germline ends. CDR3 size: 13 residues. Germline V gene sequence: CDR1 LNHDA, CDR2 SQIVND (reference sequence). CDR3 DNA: TGTGCCAGTAGTATCACAGGATTTTACGAGCAGTACTTC. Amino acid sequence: CASSITGFYEQYF. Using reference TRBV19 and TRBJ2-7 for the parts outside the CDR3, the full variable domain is DGGITQSPKYLFRKEGQNVTLSCEQNLNHDAMYWYRQDPGQGLRLIYYSQIVNDFQKGDIAEGYSVSREKKESFPLTVTSAQKNPTAFYLCASSITGFYEQYFGPGTRLTVT.

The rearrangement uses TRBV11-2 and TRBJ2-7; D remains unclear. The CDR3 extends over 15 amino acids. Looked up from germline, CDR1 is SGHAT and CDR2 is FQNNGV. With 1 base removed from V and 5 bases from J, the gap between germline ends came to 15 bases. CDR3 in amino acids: CASSLGPPERNEQYF. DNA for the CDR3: TGTGCCAGCAGCTTAGGGCCGCCTGAAAGAAACGAGCAGTACTTC.

The DNA for the CDR3 is TGTGCCAGCAGCCCATGCCCCACCCGGGAGACCCAGTACTTC. Amino acids: CASSPCPTRETQYF. The V call is TRBV9, the J call TRBJ2-5; D remains unclear. The CDR3 contains 14 residues. Trimming removed 4 bases at V and 5 bases at J, with 15 bases between. Germline lookup yields CDR1 SGDLS and CDR2 YYNGEE.

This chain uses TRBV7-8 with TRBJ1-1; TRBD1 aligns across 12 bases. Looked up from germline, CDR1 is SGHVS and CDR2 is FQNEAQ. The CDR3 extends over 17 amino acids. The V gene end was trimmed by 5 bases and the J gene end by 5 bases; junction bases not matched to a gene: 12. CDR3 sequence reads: CASSLGGDRGRWTEAFF. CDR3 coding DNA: TGTGCCAGCAGCCTCGGAGGGGACAGGGGGCGGTGGACTGAAGCTTTCTTT.

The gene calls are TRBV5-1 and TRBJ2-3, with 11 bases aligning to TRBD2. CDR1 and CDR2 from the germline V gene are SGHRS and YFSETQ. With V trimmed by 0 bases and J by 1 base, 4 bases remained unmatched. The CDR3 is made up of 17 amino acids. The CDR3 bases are TGCGCCAGCAGCTTGGGACTAGCGGGGTTCCGCACAGATACGCAGTATTTT. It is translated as CASSLGLAGFRTDTQYF.

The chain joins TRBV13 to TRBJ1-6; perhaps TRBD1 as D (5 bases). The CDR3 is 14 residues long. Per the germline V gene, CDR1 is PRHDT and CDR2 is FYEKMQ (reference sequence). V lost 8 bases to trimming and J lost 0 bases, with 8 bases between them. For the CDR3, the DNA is TGTGCCAGCCAGGGTTCCTCCTATAATTCACCCCTCCACTTT. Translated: CASQGSSYNSPLHF.

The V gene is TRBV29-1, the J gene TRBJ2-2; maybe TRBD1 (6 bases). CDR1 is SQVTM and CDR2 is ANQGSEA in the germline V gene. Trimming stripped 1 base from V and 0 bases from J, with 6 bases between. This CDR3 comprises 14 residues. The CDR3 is CSVEGTANTGELFF. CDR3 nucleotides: TGCAGCGTTGAAGGGACAGCGAACACCGGGGAGCTGTTTTTT.

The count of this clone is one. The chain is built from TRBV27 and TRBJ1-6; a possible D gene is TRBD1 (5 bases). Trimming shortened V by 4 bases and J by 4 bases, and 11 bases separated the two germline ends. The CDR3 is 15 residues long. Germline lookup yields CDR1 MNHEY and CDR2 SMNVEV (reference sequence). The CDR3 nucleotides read TGTGCCAGCAGTTCCCCTCGGGGGTATAATTCACCCCTCCACTTT. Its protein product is CASSSPRGYNSPLHF.

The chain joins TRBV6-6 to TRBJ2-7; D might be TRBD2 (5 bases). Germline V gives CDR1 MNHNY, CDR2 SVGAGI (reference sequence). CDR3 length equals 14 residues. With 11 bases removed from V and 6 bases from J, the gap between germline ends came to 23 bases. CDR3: CAATGNGLGSEQYF. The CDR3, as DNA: TGTGCCGCCACGGGGAACGGGTTGGGGTCCGAGCAGTACTTC.

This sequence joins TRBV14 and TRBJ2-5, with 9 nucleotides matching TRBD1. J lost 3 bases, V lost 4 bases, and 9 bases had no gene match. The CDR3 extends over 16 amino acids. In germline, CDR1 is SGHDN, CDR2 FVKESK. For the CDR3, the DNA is TGTGCCAGCAGCCCCCTAGGGACAGGGAAGGAAGAGACCCAGTACTTC. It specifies CASSPLGTGKEETQYF.

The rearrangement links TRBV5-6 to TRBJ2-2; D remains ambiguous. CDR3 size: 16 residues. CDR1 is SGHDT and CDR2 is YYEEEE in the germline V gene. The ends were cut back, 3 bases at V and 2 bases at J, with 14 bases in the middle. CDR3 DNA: TGTGCCAGCAGCTATTTCCGGGTCCTCAACACCGGGGAGCTGTTTTTT. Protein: CASSYFRVLNTGELFF.

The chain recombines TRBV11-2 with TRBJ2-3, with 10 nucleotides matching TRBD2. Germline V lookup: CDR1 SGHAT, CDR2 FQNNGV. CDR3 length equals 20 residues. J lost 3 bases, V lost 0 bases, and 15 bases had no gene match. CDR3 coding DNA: TGTGCCAGCAGCTTAGAGGCCCGGGGGAGCGGACTAGCGGATACAGATACGCAGTATTTT. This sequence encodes CASSLEARGSGLADTDTQYF. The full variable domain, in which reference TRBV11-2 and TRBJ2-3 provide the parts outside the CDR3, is EAGVAQSPRYKIIEKRQSVAFWCNPISGHATLYWYQQILGQGPKLLIQFQNNGVVDDSQLPKDRFSAERLKGVDSTLKIQPAKLEDSAVYLCASSLEARGSGLADTDTQYFGPGTRLTVL.

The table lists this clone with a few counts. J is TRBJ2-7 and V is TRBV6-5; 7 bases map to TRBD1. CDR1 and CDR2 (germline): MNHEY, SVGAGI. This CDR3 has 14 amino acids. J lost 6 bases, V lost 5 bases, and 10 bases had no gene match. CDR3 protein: CASSHTGEMGEQYF. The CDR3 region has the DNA TGTGCCAGCAGTCATACAGGGGAAATGGGCGAGCAGTACTTC.

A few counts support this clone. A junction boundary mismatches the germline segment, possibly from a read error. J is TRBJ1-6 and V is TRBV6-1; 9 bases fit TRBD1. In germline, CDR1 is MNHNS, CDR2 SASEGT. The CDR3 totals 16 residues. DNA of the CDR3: TGTGCGAGCAGTGAAGGGGGGGGACAGGGCGGTTCACCCCTCCACTTT. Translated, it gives CASSEGGGQGGSPLHF.

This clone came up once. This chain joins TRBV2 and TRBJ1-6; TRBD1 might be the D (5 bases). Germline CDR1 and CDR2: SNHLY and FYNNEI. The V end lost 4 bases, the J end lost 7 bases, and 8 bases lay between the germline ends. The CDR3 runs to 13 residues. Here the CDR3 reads CASSGQSNSPLHF. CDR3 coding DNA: TGTGCCAGCAGTGGACAGAGCAATTCACCCCTCCACTTT.

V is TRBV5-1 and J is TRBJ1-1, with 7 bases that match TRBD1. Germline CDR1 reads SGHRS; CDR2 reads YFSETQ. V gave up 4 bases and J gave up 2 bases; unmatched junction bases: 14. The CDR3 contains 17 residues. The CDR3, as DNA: TGCGCCAGCAGCCCTGACAGGGCCACCGCATTAAACACTGAAGCTTTCTTT. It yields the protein CASSPDRATALNTEAFF. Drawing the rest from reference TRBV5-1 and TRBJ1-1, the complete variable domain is KAGVTQTPRYLIKTRGQQVTLSCSPISGHRSVSWYQQTPGQGLQFLFEYFSETQRNKGNFPGRFSGRQFSNSRSEMNVSTLELGDSALYLCASSPDRATALNTEAFFGQGTRLTVV.

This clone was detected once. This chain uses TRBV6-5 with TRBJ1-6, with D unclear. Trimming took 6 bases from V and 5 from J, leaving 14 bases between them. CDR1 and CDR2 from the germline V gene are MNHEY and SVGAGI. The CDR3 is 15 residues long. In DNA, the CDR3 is TGTGCCAGCAGCAGCAGACGGAGGGATAATTCACCCCTCCACTTT. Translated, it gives CASSSRRRDNSPLHF.